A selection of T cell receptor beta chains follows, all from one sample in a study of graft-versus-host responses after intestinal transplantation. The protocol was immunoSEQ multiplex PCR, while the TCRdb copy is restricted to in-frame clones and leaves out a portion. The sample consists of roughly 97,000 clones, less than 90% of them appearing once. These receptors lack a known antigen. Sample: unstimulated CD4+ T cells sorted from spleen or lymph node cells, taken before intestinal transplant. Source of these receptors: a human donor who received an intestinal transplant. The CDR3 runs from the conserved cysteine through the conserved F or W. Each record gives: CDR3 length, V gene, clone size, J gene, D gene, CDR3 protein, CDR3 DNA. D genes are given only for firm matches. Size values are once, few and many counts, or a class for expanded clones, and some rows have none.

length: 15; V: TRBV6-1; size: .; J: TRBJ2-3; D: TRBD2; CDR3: CASSEGQRGTDTQYF; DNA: TGTGCCAGCAGTGAAGGCCAGCGGGGGACAGATACGCAGTATTTT
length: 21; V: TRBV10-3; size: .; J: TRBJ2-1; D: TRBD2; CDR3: CAISEPPLYSGGHLSYNEQFF; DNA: TGTGCCATCAGTGAGCCCCCTCTATATAGCGGGGGCCATCTTTCCTACAATGAGCAGTTCTTC
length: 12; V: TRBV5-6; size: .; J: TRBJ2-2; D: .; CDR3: CASSHRAGELFF; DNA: TGTGCCAGCAGTCATAGAGCAGGGGAGCTGTTTTTT
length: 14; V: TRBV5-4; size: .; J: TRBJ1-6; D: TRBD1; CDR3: CASSGGQGGSPLHF; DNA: TGTGCCAGCAGCGGAGGACAGGGAGGTTCACCCCTCCACTTT
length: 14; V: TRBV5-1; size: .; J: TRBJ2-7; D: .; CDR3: CASSLVDRRNEQYF; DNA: TGCGCCAGCAGCTTGGTGGACAGACGTAACGAGCAGTACTTC
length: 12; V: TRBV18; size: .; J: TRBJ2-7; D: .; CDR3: CASSQRGYEQYF; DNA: TGTGCCAGCTCACAGCGCGGGTACGAGCAGTACTTC
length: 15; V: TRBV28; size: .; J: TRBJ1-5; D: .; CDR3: CASSIPGEKGQPQHF; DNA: TGTGCCAGCAGCATTCCGGGGGAGAAGGGTCAGCCCCAGCATTTT
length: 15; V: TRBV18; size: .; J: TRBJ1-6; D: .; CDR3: CASSPRPPRDSPLHF; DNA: TGTGCCAGCTCACCACGTCCCCCACGAGATTCACCCCTCCACTTT
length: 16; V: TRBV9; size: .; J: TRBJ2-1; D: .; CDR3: CASSVAGAGSLGEQFF; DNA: TGTGCCAGCAGCGTAGCAGGGGCCGGGTCCCTGGGTGAGCAGTTCTTC
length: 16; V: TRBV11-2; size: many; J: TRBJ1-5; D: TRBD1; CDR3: CASSHGQGGVGQPQHF; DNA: TGTGCCAGCAGCCACGGACAGGGAGGAGTTGGTCAGCCCCAGCATTTT
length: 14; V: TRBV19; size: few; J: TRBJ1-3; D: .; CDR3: CASKFAAAGNTIYF; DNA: TGTGCCAGTAAGTTTGCGGCAGCTGGAAACACCATATATTTT
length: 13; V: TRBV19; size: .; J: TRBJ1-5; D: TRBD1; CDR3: CASSIGEGTGEHF; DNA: TGTGCCAGTAGTATTGGGGAGGGGACAGGAGAGCATTTT
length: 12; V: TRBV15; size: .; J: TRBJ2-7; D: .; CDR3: CATSTRGYEQYF; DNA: TGTGCCACCAGCACCAGGGGCTACGAGCAGTACTTC
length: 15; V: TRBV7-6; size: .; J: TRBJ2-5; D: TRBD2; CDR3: CASSYDGRDGETQYF; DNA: TGTGCCAGCAGTTATGACGGGAGGGACGGAGAGACCCAGTACTTC
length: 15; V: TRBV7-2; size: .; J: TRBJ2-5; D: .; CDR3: CASSSQGGELETQYF; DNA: TGTGCCAGCAGCTCCCAGGGAGGCGAATTGGAGACCCAGTACTTC
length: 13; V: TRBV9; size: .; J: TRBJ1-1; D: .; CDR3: CASSTGQFTEAFF; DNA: TGTGCCAGCAGCACCGGACAGTTCACTGAAGCTTTCTTT
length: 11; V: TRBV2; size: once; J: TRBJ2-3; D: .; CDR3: CASRWKDTQYF; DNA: TGTGCCAGCAGGTGGAAAGATACGCAGTATTTT
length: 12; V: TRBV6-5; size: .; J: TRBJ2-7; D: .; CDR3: CASRGGSYEQYF; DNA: TGTGCCAGCAGAGGAGGATCCTACGAGCAGTACTTC
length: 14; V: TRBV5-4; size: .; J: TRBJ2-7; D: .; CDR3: CASSPDGGAYEQYF; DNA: TGTGCCAGCAGCCCGGACGGCGGAGCCTACGAGCAGTACTTC
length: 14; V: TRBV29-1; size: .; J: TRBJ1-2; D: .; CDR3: CSVTRKGRDYGYTF; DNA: TGCAGCGTTACACGAAAAGGGCGCGACTATGGCTACACCTTC
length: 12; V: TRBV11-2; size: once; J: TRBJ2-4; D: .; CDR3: CASSLAENIQYF; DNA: TGTGCCAGCAGCTTAGCGGAAAACATTCAGTACTTC
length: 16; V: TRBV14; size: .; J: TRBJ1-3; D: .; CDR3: CASRQTRITTGNTIYF; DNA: TGTGCCAGCAGACAAACCCGGATTACGACTGGAAACACCATATATTTT